This record covers a single T cell receptor beta chain. What it binds is unknown. With 3 bases clipped from V and 3 bases from J, the junction kept 6 bases outside the gene matches. Germline CDR1 reads SGHKS; CDR2 reads YYEKEE (reference sequence). CDR3 length: 14 residues. Assay: immunoSEQ multiplex PCR; the TCRdb copy retains only in-frame clones and omits some. The sample holds millions of clones, 85% to 95% seen once. The sample is drawn from a study of shared clonotypes between healthy human individuals. Study results and limitations: The study's rarefaction showed incomplete sorted-subset sequencing despite large depth. Estimated richness values were generally larger in naive subsets than in memory subsets. The four-donor shared clonotypes exceeded non-shared clonotypes in generation probability, with non-shared ones scoring lower.

The chain joins TRBV5-5 to TRBJ2-7, with 7 bases that match TRBD1. The origin of this receptor is a man between 18 and 29 years old in good health. The sequencing input was naive CD4+ T cells sorted from blood. Subset described: CD45RA+ positively selected. CDR3 nucleotides: TGTGCCAGCAGCTCCCGACAGGGCAACTACGAGCAGTACTTC. It encodes CASSSRQGNYEQYF.